This T cell receptor (beta chain) was identified during a study of graft-versus-host responses after intestinal transplantation. Study-level information: Once they had received anti-thymocyte globulin induction, all recipients took tacrolimus and steroids for about three years.

The study's findings and limits: With peak circulating GvH clone levels came an association with early post-transplant HvG declines. Ileal or blood samples showed some GvH clones first, and such clones were also found in recipient marrow.

A remark on this clone: Its specificity is unknown.

Profiling relied on immunoSEQ multiplex PCR, and the TCRdb table lists in-frame clones only, not all of them. The data show around 97,000 clones, roughly 93% seen once. Sample: unstimulated CD8+ T cells sorted from spleen or lymph node cells, taken before intestinal transplant. This sequence originates from a human donor who received an intestinal transplant.

CDR3 DNA: TGTGCCAGCAGTAGCAAACCGACAAGTAACACTGAAGCTTTCTTT. As protein: CASSSKPTSNTEAFF. The chain couples TRBV2 to TRBJ1-1; D uncertain. The CDR3 is 15 amino acids. The V end was cut by 5 bases, the J end by 2 bases, with 15 bases between. Germline V lookup: CDR1 SNHLY, CDR2 FYNNEI.